The 18 T cell receptor beta chains below all came from one sample that was sequenced in a study of cytomegalovirus exposure and HLA in healthy donors. Primers: 60 Vbeta forward and 13 Jbeta reverse. Measured with immunoSEQ multiplex PCR; TCRdb has only the in-frame clones, and not every one. The top ten hold less than 4.5% of the sample, which has roughly 180,000 clones, around 80% seen once. Specimen: PBMCs. The origin of the receptors is a woman aged 55-70 years in good health and CMV-seropositive.

This clone has just a few counts. The V and J genes are TRBV7-2 and TRBJ2-5; D is unclear. Germline V lookup: CDR1 SGHTA, CDR2 FQGNSA. V lost 4 bases, J lost 0 bases, and 6 bases lay in between. The CDR3 consists of 13 residues. Here the CDR3 reads CASSSTHQETQYF. The CDR3, as DNA: TGTGCCAGCAGCTCCACTCACCAAGAGACCCAGTACTTC.

The chain couples TRBV28 to TRBJ2-5; D is possibly TRBD2 (6 bases). TRBJ2-7 matches the DNA end more closely, so the J call is doubtful. The CDR3 has 14 residues. Germline assignment: CDR1 MDHEN and CDR2 SYDVKM. The CDR3 DNA follows: TGTGCCAGCAGTTTCGCGGGACGTTCCTACGAGCAGTACTTC. Protein product: CASSFAGRSYEQYF.

In its sample, this clone was seen once. This chain joins TRBV28 and TRBJ1-3; TRBD1 agrees at 7 bases. CDR1 MDHEN and CDR2 SYDVKM come from the germline V gene. This CDR3 comprises 13 residues. V lost 5 bases, J lost 2 bases, and 0 bases stayed unmatched. CDR3 region: CASSDRAGNTIYF. The CDR3 nucleotides read TGTGCCAGCAGTGACAGGGCTGGAAACACCATATATTTT.

V and J are TRBV7-3 and TRBJ2-5; 8 bases align to TRBD1. The J call is doubtful: the DNA matches TRBJ2-7 better. The CDR3 spans 13 residues. CDR1 is SGHTA, CDR2 FQGTGA, per germline. The CDR3 coding sequence is TGTGCCAGCAGCTTAAACAGGGGGGACGAGCAGTACTTC. Its translation: CASSLNRGDEQYF.

This clone was observed once. The chain uses TRBV2 and TRBJ1-1, with 12 bases matching TRBD1. The CDR3 contains 18 residues. Germline V gene sequence: CDR1 SNHLY, CDR2 FYNNEI. Trimming at V came to 4 bases and at J to 7 bases, leaving 16 bases not matched to a gene. The CDR3 sequence is CASSGEGTGGRIRLEAFF. CDR3 in DNA: TGTGCCAGCAGTGGGGAAGGGACAGGGGGCCGAATAAGGCTTGAAGCTTTCTTT.

This clone was recorded only once. The chain has TRBV27 and TRBJ1-6; 7 bases agree with TRBD1. CDR1 and CDR2 (germline): MNHEY, SMNVEV (reference sequence). J was trimmed by 9 bases and V by 0 bases; bases with no gene match: 5. The CDR3 has 15 residues. CDR3 in DNA: TGTGCCAGCAGTTTATCGACAGGGTCTGGTTCACCCCTCCACTTT. It yields the protein CASSLSTGSGSPLHF.

The genes are TRBV9 and TRBJ2-2; D is ambiguous. There are 17 residues in the CDR3. Germline V lookup: CDR1 SGDLS, CDR2 YYNGEE. V was trimmed by 1 base and J by 1 base, leaving 14 bases between them. The CDR3 bases are TGTGCCAGCAGCGTACTCGCGATGGGCCGGAACACCGGGGAGCTGTTTTTT. Protein sequence: CASSVLAMGRNTGELFF.

Note on this clone: Compared with germline, one end of the junction differs, possibly owing to a read error. The chain has TRBV6-5 and TRBJ2-4, with D tentatively TRBD1 (6 bases). CDR3 length equals 14 residues. Germline CDR1 reads MNHEY; CDR2 reads SVGAGI. This chain's CDR3 is CASSPSDRPNSQYF. The CDR3 region has the DNA TGTGCCAGCAGTCCAAGTGACAGGCCAAACAGTCAGTACTTC.

The J gene is TRBJ2-3, the V gene TRBV7-9; 15 bases are shared with TRBD2. V lost 4 bases to trimming and J lost 4 bases; unmatched junction nucleotides: 3. The CDR3 has 16 amino acids. CDR1 is SEHNR, CDR2 FQNEAQ, per germline (reference sequence). The chain's CDR3 is CASSSGTSGGPDTQYF. The CDR3, as DNA: TGTGCCAGCAGCTCCGGGACTAGCGGGGGGCCAGATACGCAGTATTTT.

This clone has just a few counts. This chain connects TRBV6-6 to TRBJ1-5; 9 bases match TRBD1. V gave up 6 bases and J gave up 3 bases; unmatched junction bases: 6. This CDR3 spans 15 amino acids. The germline gives CDR1 MNHNY, CDR2 SVGAGI (reference sequence). DNA of the CDR3: TGTGCCAGCAGGGGACAGGGCCGGAACAATCAGCCCCAGCATTTT. Residues: CASRGQGRNNQPQHF.

This chain links TRBV18 with TRBJ2-3; D is ambiguous. In germline, CDR1 is KGHSH, CDR2 LQKENI. V was pared by 3 bases and J by 0 bases, with 10 bases between. The CDR3 has 15 amino acids. CDR3 residues: CASSPERQSTDTQYF. As DNA, the CDR3 is TGTGCCAGCTCACCGGAGAGGCAAAGCACAGATACGCAGTATTTT.

The V call is TRBV5-6, the J call TRBJ2-1; D remains ambiguous. From germline, CDR1 is SGHDT and CDR2 YYEEEE. The CDR3 consists of 12 residues. V was clipped by 7 bases and J by 4 bases, with 9 bases between them. The CDR3 sequence: CASGGIYNEQFF. The DNA of the CDR3 is TGTGCCAGCGGCGGAATTTACAATGAGCAGTTCTTC.

The rearrangement uses TRBV5-4 and TRBJ1-2, with D possibly being TRBD1 (6 bases). This CDR3 has 15 residues. The germline V gene has CDR1 SGHNT and CDR2 YYREEE (reference sequence). Trimming cost V 0 bases and J 4 bases, with 13 bases left between them. The chain's CDR3 is CASSLGGQGSYGYTF. The DNA for the CDR3 is TGTGCCAGCAGCTTGGGGGGGCAGGGGAGCTATGGCTACACCTTC. The full variable domain, with the rest looked up from reference TRBV5-4 and TRBJ1-2, is ETGVTQSPTHLIKTRGQQVTLRCSSQSGHNTVSWYQQALGQGPQFIFQYYREEENGRGNFPPRFSGLQFPNYSSELNVNALELDDSALYLCASSLGGQGSYGYTFGSGTRLTVV.

This clone was counted once. The chain combines TRBV9 with TRBJ1-5, with D possibly TRBD1 on 5 matching bases. CDR3 length equals 15 residues. CDR1 is SGDLS and CDR2 is YYNGEE in the germline V gene. Trimming pared 3 bases from V and 7 bases from J, leaving 17 bases between. The chain's CDR3 is CASSGPGGAGQPQHF. The CDR3 coding sequence is TGTGCCAGCAGCGGACCAGGAGGGGCGGGACAGCCCCAGCATTTT.

V is TRBV28 and J is TRBJ2-1; 10 bases are a match to TRBD2. This CDR3 region has 18 residues. V lost 4 bases to trimming and J lost 4 bases; unmatched junction nucleotides: 13. Per the germline V gene, CDR1 is MDHEN and CDR2 is SYDVKM. CDR3 nucleotide sequence: TGTGCCAGCAGTTCAGCAGGGGGCTCAGCGGGGGGGTACAATGAGCAGTTCTTC. It specifies CASSSAGGSAGGYNEQFF.

V usage is TRBV2 and J usage is TRBJ2-1; 11 bases map to TRBD2. J gave up 10 bases and V 4 bases, and 0 bases lay outside the gene matches. The CDR3 is 12 amino acids. Germline V gives CDR1 SNHLY, CDR2 FYNNEI. CDR3 DNA sequence: TGTGCCAGCAGTGGGACTAGCGGGGAGCAGTTCTTC. Protein: CASSGTSGEQFF.

V is TRBV18 and J is TRBJ2-7; 7 bases align to TRBD2. The CDR3 contains 17 residues. The J segment lost 2 bases and the V segment lost 6 bases, leaving 16 bases of the junction unmatched. In germline, CDR1 is KGHSH, CDR2 LQKENI. DNA of the CDR3: TGTGCCAGCTCGTCAGGGCGGCGGCCAGGGAGGGCCTACGAGCAGTACTTC. Translating it yields CASSSGRRPGRAYEQYF.

The rearrangement uses TRBV4-1 and TRBJ1-1; 9 bases are a match to TRBD1. The CDR3 loop spans 18 amino acids. V dropped 0 bases and J dropped 0; count of bases not matched to a gene: 8. Per germline, CDR1 MGHRA and CDR2 YSYEKL. The CDR3 sequence: CASSQDPGTGFLNTEAFF. CDR3 DNA: TGCGCCAGCAGCCAAGACCCCGGGACAGGGTTTCTGAACACTGAAGCTTTCTTT.